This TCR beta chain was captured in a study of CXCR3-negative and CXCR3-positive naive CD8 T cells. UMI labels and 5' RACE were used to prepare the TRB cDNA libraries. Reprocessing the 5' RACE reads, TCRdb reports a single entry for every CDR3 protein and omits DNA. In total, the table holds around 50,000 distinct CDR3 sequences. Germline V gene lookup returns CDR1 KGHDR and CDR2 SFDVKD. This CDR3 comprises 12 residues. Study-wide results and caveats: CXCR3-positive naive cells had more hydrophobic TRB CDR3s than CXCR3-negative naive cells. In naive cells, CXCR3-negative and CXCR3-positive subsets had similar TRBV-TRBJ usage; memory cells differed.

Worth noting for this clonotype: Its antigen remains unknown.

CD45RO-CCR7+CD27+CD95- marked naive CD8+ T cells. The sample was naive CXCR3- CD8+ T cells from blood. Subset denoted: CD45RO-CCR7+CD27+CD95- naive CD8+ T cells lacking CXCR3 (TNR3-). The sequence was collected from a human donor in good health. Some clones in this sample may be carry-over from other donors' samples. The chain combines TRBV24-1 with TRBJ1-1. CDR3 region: CATSDGTSEAFF.